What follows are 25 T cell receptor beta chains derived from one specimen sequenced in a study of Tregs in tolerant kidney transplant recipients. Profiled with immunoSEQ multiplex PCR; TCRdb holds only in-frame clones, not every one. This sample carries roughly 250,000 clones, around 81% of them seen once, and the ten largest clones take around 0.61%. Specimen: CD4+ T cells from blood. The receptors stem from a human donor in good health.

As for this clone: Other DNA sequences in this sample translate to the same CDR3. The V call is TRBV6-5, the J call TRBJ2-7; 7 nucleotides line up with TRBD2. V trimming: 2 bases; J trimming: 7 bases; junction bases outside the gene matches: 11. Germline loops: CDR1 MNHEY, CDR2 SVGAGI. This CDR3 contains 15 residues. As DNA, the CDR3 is TGTGCCAGCAGTTACGCCCCGGGGGGACTGGGTGAGCAGTACTTC. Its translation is CASSYAPGGLGEQYF.

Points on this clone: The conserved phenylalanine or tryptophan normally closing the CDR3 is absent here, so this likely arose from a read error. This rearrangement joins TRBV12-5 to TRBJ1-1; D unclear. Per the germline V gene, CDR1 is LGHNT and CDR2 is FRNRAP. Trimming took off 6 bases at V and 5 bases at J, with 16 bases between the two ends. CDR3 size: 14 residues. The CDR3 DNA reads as TGTGCTAGTGGGTCGGAGAGGGCGAGAACTGAAGCTTTCTCT. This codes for CASGSERARTEAFS.

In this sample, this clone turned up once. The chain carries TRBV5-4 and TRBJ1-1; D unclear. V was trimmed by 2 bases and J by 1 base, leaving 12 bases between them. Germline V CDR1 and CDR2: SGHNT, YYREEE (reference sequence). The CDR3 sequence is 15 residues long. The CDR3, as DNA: TGTGCCAGCAGCTTAAAATCCGCCGGGAACACTGAAGCTTTCTTT. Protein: CASSLKSAGNTEAFF. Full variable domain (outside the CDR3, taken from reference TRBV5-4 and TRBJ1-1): ETGVTQSPTHLIKTRGQQVTLRCSSQSGHNTVSWYQQALGQGPQFIFQYYREEENGRGNFPPRFSGLQFPNYSSELNVNALELDDSALYLCASSLKSAGNTEAFFGQGTRLTVV.

CDR3 amino acids: CASSAAGGRGTEAFF. The CDR3 nucleotides are TGTGCCAGCAGCGCGGCGGGGGGCCGGGGCACTGAAGCTTTCTTT. V is TRBV11-1 and J is TRBJ1-1; D possibly corresponds to TRBD1 (6 bases). The CDR3 has 15 amino acids. Germline values: CDR1 SGHAT, CDR2 FQDESV (reference sequence). V lost 5 bases and J lost 4, with 17 bases in between.

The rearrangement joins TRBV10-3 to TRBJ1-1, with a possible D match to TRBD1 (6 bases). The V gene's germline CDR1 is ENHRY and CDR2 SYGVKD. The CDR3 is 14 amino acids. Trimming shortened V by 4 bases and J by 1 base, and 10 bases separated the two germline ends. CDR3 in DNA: TGTGCCATCAGTGGTCCAGGGGCGAACACTGAAGCTTTCTTT. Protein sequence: CAISGPGANTEAFF.

CDR3 DNA sequence: TGCGCCAGCAGCAGACTAGCGGGAGGGGACAATGAGCAGTTCTTC. This translates into CASSRLAGGDNEQFF. V usage is TRBV5-1 and J usage is TRBJ2-1, with 14 bases identical to TRBD2. With 4 bases clipped from V and 5 bases from J, the junction kept 2 bases outside the gene matches. The CDR3 has 15 residues. CDR1 and CDR2 from the germline V gene are SGHRS and YFSETQ.

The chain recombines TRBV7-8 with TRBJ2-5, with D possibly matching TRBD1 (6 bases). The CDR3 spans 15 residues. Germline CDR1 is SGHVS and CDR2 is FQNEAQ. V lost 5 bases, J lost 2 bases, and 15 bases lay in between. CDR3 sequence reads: CASSRTTGSQETQYF. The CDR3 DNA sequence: TGTGCCAGCAGCCGAACTACAGGGTCACAAGAGACCCAGTACTTC. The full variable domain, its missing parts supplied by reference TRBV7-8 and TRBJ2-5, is GAGVSQSPRYKVAKRGQDVALRCDPISGHVSLFWYQQALGQGPEFLTYFQNEAQLDKSGLPSDRFFAERPEGSVSTLKIQRTQQEDSAVYLCASSRTTGSQETQYFGPGTRLLVL.

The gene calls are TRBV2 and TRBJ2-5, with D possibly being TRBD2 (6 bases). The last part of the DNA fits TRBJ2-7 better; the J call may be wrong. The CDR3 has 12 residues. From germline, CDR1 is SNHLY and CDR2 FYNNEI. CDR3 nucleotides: TGTGCCAGCCGGGACTCTTCCTACGAGCAGTACTTC. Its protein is CASRDSSYEQYF.

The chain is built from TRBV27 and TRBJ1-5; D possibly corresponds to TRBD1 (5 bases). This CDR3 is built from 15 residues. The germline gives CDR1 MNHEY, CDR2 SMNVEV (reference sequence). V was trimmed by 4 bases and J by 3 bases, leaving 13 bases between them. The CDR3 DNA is TGTGCCAGCAGTTACATCGGGACCCTCAATCAGCCCCAGCATTTT. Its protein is CASSYIGTLNQPQHF.

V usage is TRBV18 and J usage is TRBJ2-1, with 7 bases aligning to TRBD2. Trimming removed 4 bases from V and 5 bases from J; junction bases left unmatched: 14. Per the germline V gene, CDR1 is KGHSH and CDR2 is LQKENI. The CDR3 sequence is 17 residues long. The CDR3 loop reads CASSLLRGAGVHNEQFF. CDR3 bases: TGTGCCAGCTCACTTCTTCGTGGGGCGGGGGTACACAATGAGCAGTTCTTC.

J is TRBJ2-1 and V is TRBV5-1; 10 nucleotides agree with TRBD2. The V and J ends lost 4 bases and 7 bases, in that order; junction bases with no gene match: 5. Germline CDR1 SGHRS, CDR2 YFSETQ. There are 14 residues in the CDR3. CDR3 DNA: TGCGCCAGCAGCCCTAGCGGGAGAGGGAATGAGCAGTTCTTC. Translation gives CASSPSGRGNEQFF.

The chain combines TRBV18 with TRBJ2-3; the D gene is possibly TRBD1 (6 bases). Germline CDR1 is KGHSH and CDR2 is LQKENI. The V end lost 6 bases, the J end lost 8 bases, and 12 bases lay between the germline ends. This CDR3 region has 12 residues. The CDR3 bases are TGTGCCAGCTCCCCAGGGGATGCTACGCAGTATTTT. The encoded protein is CASSPGDATQYF. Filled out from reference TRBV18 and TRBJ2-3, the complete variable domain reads NAGVMQNPRHLVRRRGQEARLRCSPMKGHSHVYWYRQLPEEGLKFMVYLQKENIIDESGMPKERFSAEFPKEGPSILRIQQVVRGDSAAYFCASSPGDATQYFGPGTRLTVL.

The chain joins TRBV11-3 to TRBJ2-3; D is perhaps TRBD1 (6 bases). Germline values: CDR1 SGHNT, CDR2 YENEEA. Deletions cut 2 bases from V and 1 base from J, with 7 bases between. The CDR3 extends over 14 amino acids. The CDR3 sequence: CASSLQGRTDTQYF. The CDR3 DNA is TGTGCCAGCAGCTTACAGGGGCGCACAGATACGCAGTATTTT.

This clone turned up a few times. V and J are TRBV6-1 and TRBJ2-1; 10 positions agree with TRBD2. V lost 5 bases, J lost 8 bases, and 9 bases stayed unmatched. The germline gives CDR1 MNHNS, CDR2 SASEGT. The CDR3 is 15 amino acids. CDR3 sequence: CASSRKRGGHHEQFF. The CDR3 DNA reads TGTGCCAGCAGTCGAAAGCGGGGGGGTCATCATGAGCAGTTCTTC.

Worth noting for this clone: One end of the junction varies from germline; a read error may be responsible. The CDR3: CASSQLRTGLQETQYF. CDR3 coding DNA: TGTGCTAGCAGCCAATTGCGGACAGGGCTCCAAGAGACCCAGTACTTC. The chain carries TRBV7-7 and TRBJ2-5; 8 positions match TRBD1. Germline CDR1 reads SSHAT; CDR2 reads FNYEAQ (reference sequence). This CDR3 is built from 16 residues.

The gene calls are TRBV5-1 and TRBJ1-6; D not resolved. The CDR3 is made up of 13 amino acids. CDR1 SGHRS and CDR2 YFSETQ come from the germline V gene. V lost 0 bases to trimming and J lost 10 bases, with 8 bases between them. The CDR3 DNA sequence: TGCGCCAGCAGCTTGGCCGGGAGATCACCCCTCCACTTT. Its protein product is CASSLAGRSPLHF.

CDR3 residues: CASSLSPDSDHAQYF. In DNA, the CDR3 is TGTGCCAGCAGCTTAAGTCCCGACAGCGACCATGCGCAGTATTTT. The V call is TRBV7-7, the J call TRBJ2-3, with a tentative D call TRBD1 (5 bases). V was shortened by 2 bases and J by 10 bases, with 19 bases between the two germline ends. The CDR3 runs to 15 residues. Germline assignment: CDR1 SSHAT and CDR2 FNYEAQ (reference sequence).

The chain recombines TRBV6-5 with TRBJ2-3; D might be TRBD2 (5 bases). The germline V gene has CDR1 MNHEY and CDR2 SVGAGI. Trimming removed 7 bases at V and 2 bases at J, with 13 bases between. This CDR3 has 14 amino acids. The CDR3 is CASKIGLHTDTQYF. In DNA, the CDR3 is TGTGCCAGCAAGATAGGACTCCACACAGATACGCAGTATTTT.

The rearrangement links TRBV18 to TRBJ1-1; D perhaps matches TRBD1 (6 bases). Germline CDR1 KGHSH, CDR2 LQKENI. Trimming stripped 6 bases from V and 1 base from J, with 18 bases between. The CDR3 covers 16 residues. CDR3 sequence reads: CASSSQGWGGNTEAFF. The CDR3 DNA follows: TGTGCCAGCTCCTCACAGGGTTGGGGCGGGAACACTGAAGCTTTCTTT.

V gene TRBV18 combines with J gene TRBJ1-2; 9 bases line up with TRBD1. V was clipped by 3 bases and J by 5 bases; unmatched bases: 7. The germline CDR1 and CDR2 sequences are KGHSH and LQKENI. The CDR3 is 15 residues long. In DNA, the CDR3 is TGTGCCAGCTCACCCTCGGACAGGGGAAGTTATGGCTACACCTTC. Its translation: CASSPSDRGSYGYTF. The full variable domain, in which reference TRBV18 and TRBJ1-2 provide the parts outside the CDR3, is NAGVMQNPRHLVRRRGQEARLRCSPMKGHSHVYWYRQLPEEGLKFMVYLQKENIIDESGMPKERFSAEFPKEGPSILRIQQVVRGDSAAYFCASSPSDRGSYGYTFGSGTRLTVV.

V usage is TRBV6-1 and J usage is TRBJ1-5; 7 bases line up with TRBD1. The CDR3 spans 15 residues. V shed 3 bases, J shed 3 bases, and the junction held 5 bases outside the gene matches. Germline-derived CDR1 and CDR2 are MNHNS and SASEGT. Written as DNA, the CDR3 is TGTGCCAGCAGTGACGGGACAGCAGTCAATCAGCCCCAGCATTTT. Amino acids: CASSDGTAVNQPQHF.

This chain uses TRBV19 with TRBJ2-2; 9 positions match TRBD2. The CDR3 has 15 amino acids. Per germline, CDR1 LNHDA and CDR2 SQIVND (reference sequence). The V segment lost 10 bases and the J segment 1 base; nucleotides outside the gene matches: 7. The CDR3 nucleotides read TGTGCCACCGCGGGGGGGCAGGGGAACACCGGGGAGCTGTTTTTT. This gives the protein CATAGGQGNTGELFF.

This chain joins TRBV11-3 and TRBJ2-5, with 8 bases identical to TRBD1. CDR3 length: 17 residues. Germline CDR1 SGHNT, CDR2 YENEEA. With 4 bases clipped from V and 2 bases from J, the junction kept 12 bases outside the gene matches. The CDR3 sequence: CASSSRWGQDRQETQYF. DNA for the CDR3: TGTGCCAGCAGCTCCCGCTGGGGACAGGATAGGCAAGAGACCCAGTACTTC. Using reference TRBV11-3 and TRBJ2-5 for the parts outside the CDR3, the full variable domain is EAGVVQSPRYKIIEKKQPVAFWCNPISGHNTLYWYLQNLGQGPELLIRYENEEAVDDSQLPKDRFSAERLKGVDSTLKIQPAELGDSAVYLCASSSRWGQDRQETQYFGPGTRLLVL.

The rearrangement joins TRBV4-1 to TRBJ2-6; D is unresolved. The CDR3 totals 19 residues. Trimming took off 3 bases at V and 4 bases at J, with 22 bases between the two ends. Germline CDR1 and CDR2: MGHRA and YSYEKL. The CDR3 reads CASSQLIVGPSLGANVLTF. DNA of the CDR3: TGCGCCAGCAGCCAGCTGATAGTCGGCCCCAGTCTGGGGGCCAACGTCCTGACTTTC.

The CDR3, as DNA: TGCGCCAGCAGCTTGTTGATACGGGGACTAGCGGGAAATGAGCAGTTCTTC. Translating gives CASSLLIRGLAGNEQFF. The chain is built from TRBV5-1 and TRBJ2-1, with 13 nucleotides matching TRBD2. CDR3 length equals 17 residues. Germline V lookup: CDR1 SGHRS, CDR2 YFSETQ. V was pared by 1 base and J by 7 bases, with 8 bases of the junction left unmatched.